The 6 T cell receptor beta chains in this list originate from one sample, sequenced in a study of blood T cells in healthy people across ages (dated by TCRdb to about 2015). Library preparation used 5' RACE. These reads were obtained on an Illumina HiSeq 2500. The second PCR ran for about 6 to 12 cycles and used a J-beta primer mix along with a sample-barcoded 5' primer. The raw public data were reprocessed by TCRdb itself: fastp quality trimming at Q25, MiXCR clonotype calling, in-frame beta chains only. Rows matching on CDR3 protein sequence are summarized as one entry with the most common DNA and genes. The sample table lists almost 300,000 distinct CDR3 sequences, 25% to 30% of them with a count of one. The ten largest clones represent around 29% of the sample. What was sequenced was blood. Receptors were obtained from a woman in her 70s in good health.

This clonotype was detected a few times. CDR3 protein: CASSRQGYNEQFF. The CDR3 DNA reads TGTGCCAGCAGTCGTCAGGGGTACAATGAGCAGTTCTTC. V is TRBV6-2 or TRBV6-3 and J is TRBJ2-1; tentatively, D is TRBD1 (6 bases). The CDR3 is 13 residues long. Germline CDR1 is MNHEY and CDR2 is SVGEGT. The ends were cut back, 5 bases at V and 4 bases at J, with 9 bases in the middle.

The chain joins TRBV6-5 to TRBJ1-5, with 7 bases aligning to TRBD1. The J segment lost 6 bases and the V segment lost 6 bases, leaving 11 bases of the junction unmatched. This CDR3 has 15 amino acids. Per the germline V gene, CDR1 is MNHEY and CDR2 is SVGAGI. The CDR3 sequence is CASRLTGERGQPQHF. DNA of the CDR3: TGTGCCAGCAGATTAACAGGGGAGAGAGGTCAGCCCCAGCATTTT.

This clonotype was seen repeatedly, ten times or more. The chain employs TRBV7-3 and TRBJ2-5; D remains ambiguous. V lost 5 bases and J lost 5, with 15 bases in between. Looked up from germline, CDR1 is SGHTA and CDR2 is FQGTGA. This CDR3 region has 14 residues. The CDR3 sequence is CASSLSGQGETQYF. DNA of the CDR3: TGTGCCAGCAGCCTATCGGGCCAAGGGGAGACCCAGTACTTC.

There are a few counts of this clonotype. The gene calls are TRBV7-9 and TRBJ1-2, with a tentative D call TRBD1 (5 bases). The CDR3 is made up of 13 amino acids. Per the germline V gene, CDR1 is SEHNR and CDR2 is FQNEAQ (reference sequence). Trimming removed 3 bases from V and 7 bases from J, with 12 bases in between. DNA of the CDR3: TGTGCCAGCAGCTTCGACAGTTCCCCTGGCTACACCTTC. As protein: CASSFDSSPGYTF.

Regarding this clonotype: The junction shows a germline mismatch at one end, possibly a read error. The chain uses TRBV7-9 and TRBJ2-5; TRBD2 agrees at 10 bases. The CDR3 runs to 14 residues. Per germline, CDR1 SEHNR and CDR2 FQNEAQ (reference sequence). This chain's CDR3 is CASSQGYPGLAVYF. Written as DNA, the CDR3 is TGCGCCAGCAGCCAAGGGTATCCAGGACTAGCGGTGTACTTC.

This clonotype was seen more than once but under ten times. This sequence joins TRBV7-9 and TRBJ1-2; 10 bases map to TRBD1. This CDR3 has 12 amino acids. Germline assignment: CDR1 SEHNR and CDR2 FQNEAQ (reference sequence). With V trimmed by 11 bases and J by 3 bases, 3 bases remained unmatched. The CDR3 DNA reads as TGTGCCTTTGGACAGGGGGACTATGGCTACACCTTC. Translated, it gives CAFGQGDYGYTF.